This record concerns one T cell receptor beta chain sequence. Its antigen remains unidentified. No much larger clone exists at a distance of one base, and base qualities are not known. RNA was extracted with the RNeasy kit and roughly 0.45 to 1 ug was reverse transcribed using random hexamers. The immunoSEQ multiplex PCR assay, which covers 54 Vbeta and 13 Jbeta segments, was used to amplify TCR beta CDR3 regions. PCR amplification bias was corrected by using a synthetic template baseline for primer optimization and computational correction. From the authors' description of their analysis: Reads were annotated to V, D and J genes according to IMGT and were analyzed with immunoSEQ Analyzer, with only productive sequences retained. Clonality was computed as one minus Shannon entropy normalized by log2 of the number of productive unique sequences. For each patient and control, public and private clones were evaluated among the 100 most prevalent clones. Clones were defined as Susac-specific if absent from the healthy and MS cohorts, from 900 to 1,200 published viral clones and from other ImmuneACCESS disease sequences. In TCRdb, the public reads were trimmed at Q25 with fastp and aligned with MiXCR, with productive beta chains retained. CDR3 protein sequences are deduplicated, and each keeps its most common genes and DNA. The V and J calls, along with clone size, are taken from TCRdb and not from the paper's own processing. The sample data list tens of thousands of distinct CDR3 sequences, and about 93% of these were observed just once. The ten largest clones take up about 0.52% of the sample.

V is clipped by 7 bases and J by 8 bases, and the sequence between their germline boundaries is 18 bases long. According to the germline V gene, CDR1 reads MNHEY and CDR2 reads SVGEGT. The CDR3 goes from the cysteine to the phenylalanine over 14 residues. CDR3 DNA only is kept here, 42 bases in frame from base 1. The data derive from a study of CD8 T cells in Susac syndrome (dated by TCRdb to about 2019). For the study in its entirety: Of the Susac syndrome patients who were sequenced, 8 or 9 were in clinical remission while six had clinically active disease. At blood withdrawal, Susac syndrome patients were either therapy-naive, taking corticosteroids (in some cases with IVIg as well), or taking IVIg alone. The study used repertoire sequencing to test whether antigen drove CD8+ T cell activation and differentiation in Susac syndrome.

The study at large found these results: The CD4+ T cell repertoire of patients with Susac syndrome showed no detectable clonal expansion. The number of individuals in the TCR sequencing and HLA analysis was recognized as being relatively small.

Peripheral blood CD8+ and CD4+ T cells from healthy donors, Susac syndrome patients and multiple sclerosis patients were profiled using high-throughput TCR beta sequencing. Recently defined diagnostic criteria for definite or probable disease were met by the Susac syndrome patients. Bulk CD8+ and CD4+ T cells were purified magnetically by negative isolation, whereas CD8+ TEMRA cells were enriched by FACS. Blood was collected in EDTA tubes and processed within 24 hours, with PBMCs isolated through density gradient centrifugation. PBMCs intended for TCR sequencing were cryopreserved in liquid nitrogen and were subsequently thawed in a 37 degrees C water bath. The sorted or isolated CD4+, CD8+ and CD8+ TEMRA cells had a purity of 90% or higher.

The specimen was CD4+ T cells from PBMCs. The chain uses TRBV6-2 or TRBV6-3 and TRBJ2-1; no D gene call is confident. This receptor was taken from a human donor with Susac syndrome. The CDR3 region has the sequence CASKLYGSNDEQFF. The DNA is TGTGCCAGCAAACTCTATGGTTCAAACGATGAGCAGTTCTTC.